The 27 T cell receptor beta chains reported below all come from one sample, sequenced in a study of blood T cells in healthy people across ages. With a J-beta primer mix and a sample-barcoded 5' primer, a second PCR ran roughly 6 to 11 cycles. TCRdb fed the 5' RACE reads into MiXCR, producing one record per CDR3 protein. The sample lists about 1.6 million distinct CDR3 sequences, about 31% occurring once. Sequencing was performed on blood. These receptors all stem from a woman aged 25 to 45 in good health.

The chain joins TRBV12-3 or TRBV12-4 to TRBJ2-2; 13 positions agree with TRBD2. CDR3 length equals 17 residues. J lost 2 bases, V lost 6 bases, and 6 bases had no gene match. The CDR3 region has the DNA TGTGCCAGCAGGGGGGGGACTAGCGGGACTAACACCGGGGAGCTGTTTTTT. Translation gives CASRGGTSGTNTGELFF.

The chain carries TRBV6-1 and TRBJ1-5, with a possible D match to TRBD1 (5 bases). This CDR3 spans 15 amino acids. With 7 bases removed from V and 4 bases from J, the gap between germline ends came to 17 bases. CDR1 is MNHNS, CDR2 SASEGT, per germline. The CDR3 reads CASIPNRGGNQPQHF. The CDR3, as DNA: TGTGCCAGCATTCCGAATCGTGGGGGGAATCAGCCCCAGCATTTT.

The rearrangement joins TRBV11-2 to TRBJ2-3; TRBD2 matches 9 bases. The length of the CDR3 is 17 residues. Looked up from germline, CDR1 is SGHAT and CDR2 is FQNNGV. The V gene end was trimmed by 3 bases and the J gene end by 3 bases; junction bases not matched to a gene: 10. In DNA, the CDR3 is TGTGCCAGCAGCTTCCTGGCGGGGGGGCCTGAGACAGATACGCAGTATTTT. Its protein is CASSFLAGGPETDTQYF.

This clonotype has only a few counts. V is TRBV28 and J is TRBJ2-5, with 7 bases lining up with TRBD1. The length of the CDR3 is 16 residues. In germline, CDR1 is MDHEN, CDR2 SYDVKM. Losses at the gene ends were 5 bases for V and 2 bases for J; bases not matched to a gene: 11. CDR3 bases: TGTGCCAGCAGTCTACTCCAGACAGGGTCGCAAGAGACCCAGTACTTC. Translating it yields CASSLLQTGSQETQYF. The entire variable domain, with the rest obtained from reference TRBV28 and TRBJ2-5, is as follows: DVKVTQSSRYLVKRTGEKVFLECVQDMDHENMFWYRQDPGLGLRLIYFSYDVKMKEKGDIPEGYSVSREKKERFSLILESASTNQTSMYLCASSLLQTGSQETQYFGPGTRLLVL.

The chain is built from TRBV12-3 or TRBV12-4 and TRBJ2-7; D may be TRBD1 or TRBD2 (5 bases each). The CDR3 consists of 15 residues. The V end was cut by 4 bases, the J end by 0 bases, with 13 bases between. CDR3 region: CASSYRRDVSYEQYF. The CDR3 DNA reads TGTGCCAGCAGTTACCGCCGGGACGTCTCCTACGAGCAGTACTTC.

This clonotype was seen repeatedly, ten times or more. The rearrangement joins TRBV18 to TRBJ2-7; D might be TRBD1 or TRBD2, each matching 5 bases. V lost 5 bases, J lost 1 base, and 12 bases lay in between. The CDR3 sequence is 14 residues long. The germline gives CDR1 KGHSH, CDR2 LQKENI. CDR3 nucleotides: TGTGCCAGCTCAGGGGGTGTAGGATCCTACGAGCAGTACTTC. The encoded protein is CASSGGVGSYEQYF.

The V and J genes are TRBV2 and TRBJ2-4; maybe TRBD2 (6 bases). The end of the DNA is better explained by TRBJ2-5, so the J call may be wrong. The CDR3 length is 15 residues. Germline V gene sequence: CDR1 SNHLY, CDR2 FYNNEI. The CDR3 here is CASTPRGLQQETQYF. CDR3 bases: TGTGCCAGCACCCCTCGGGGACTCCAACAAGAGACCCAGTACTTC.

Note on this clonotype: A much larger clone differs by one base, so this may be a read error. This chain uses TRBV6-4 with TRBJ2-3, with D possibly matching TRBD2 (6 bases). In germline, CDR1 is MRHNA, CDR2 SNTAGT. The CDR3 covers 13 residues. The CDR3 region has the DNA TGTGTCAGCAGTCGGGAGTTCGCAGATACGCAGTATTTT. It yields the protein CVSSREFADTQYF.

This chain uses TRBV28 with TRBJ1-1; tentative D call: TRBD1 (5 bases). With 6 bases removed from V and 6 bases from J, the gap between germline ends came to 17 bases. Germline V CDR1 and CDR2: MDHEN, SYDVKM. The CDR3 is 14 amino acids. CDR3 sequence reads: CASSLGDNISEAFF. CDR3 bases: TGTGCCAGCAGCCTGGGGGATAACATCTCTGAAGCTTTCTTT.

This clonotype has more than one count but fewer than ten. The chain employs TRBV6-1 and TRBJ2-1; TRBD2 matches 13 bases. The CDR3 totals 18 residues. Unmatched junction bases numbered 8, after V lost 6 bases and J lost 0 bases. Germline V CDR1 and CDR2: MNHNS, SASEGT. As DNA, the CDR3 is TGTGCCAGCAGCGGGGGACTAGCGGGACCATTCTCCTACAATGAGCAGTTCTTC. It encodes CASSGGLAGPFSYNEQFF.

This clonotype was seen a handful of times. J is TRBJ2-3 and V is TRBV7-6; TRBD2 is a possible D gene (7 bases). The CDR3 runs to 14 residues. The V and J ends lost 1 base and 6 bases respectively, with 11 bases between them. Per the germline V gene, CDR1 is SGHVS and CDR2 is FNYEAQ. CDR3 coding DNA: TGTGCCAGCAGCTTAGGGGGGGGCTCTGATACGCAGTATTTT. Translated: CASSLGGGSDTQYF.

This clonotype occurred once. This chain uses TRBV20-1 with TRBJ1-2; D is perhaps TRBD1 (5 bases). The CDR3 has 14 residues. V lost 4 bases and J 4 bases, leaving 16 bases between the germline ends. Germline CDR1 DFQATT, CDR2 SNEGSKA (reference sequence). The CDR3 bases are TGCAGTGCTAAGGGAGGGGAGCGGTCCTATGGCTACACCTTC. Translated: CSAKGGERSYGYTF.

This clonotype occurred a few times. The chain uses TRBV5-6 and TRBJ2-3; 8 nucleotides agree with TRBD1. The V gene end was trimmed by 2 bases and the J gene end by 3 bases; junction bases not matched to a gene: 8. The germline gives CDR1 SGHDT, CDR2 YYEEEE. The CDR3 covers 16 residues. CDR3 DNA sequence: TGTGCCAGCAGCTTACAAACGGACAGGGCAACAGATACGCAGTATTTT. Its translation: CASSLQTDRATDTQYF.

Details on this clonotype: Relative to the germline gene, one junction end is altered; a read error may explain this. The chain joins TRBV20-1 to TRBJ2-4, with 7 bases lining up with TRBD2. TRBJ2-7 matches the DNA end more closely, so the J call is doubtful. This CDR3 spans 12 amino acids. Per germline, CDR1 DFQATT and CDR2 SNEGSKA (reference sequence). In DNA, the CDR3 is TGCAGGGCTAGCGCGGGGGACCACGAGCAGTACTTC. As protein: CRASAGDHEQYF.

The chain carries TRBV10-3 and TRBJ1-5, with a possible D match to TRBD1 (6 bases). V lost 10 bases and J 5 bases, leaving 24 bases between the germline ends. Germline V gene sequence: CDR1 ENHRY, CDR2 SYGVKD. The CDR3 contains 16 residues. Here the CDR3 reads CATSGGTQKGHQPQHF. CDR3 nucleotides: TGTGCCACCTCGGGGGGGACACAAAAAGGACATCAGCCCCAGCATTTT.

The gene calls are TRBV24-1 and TRBJ2-7; D is ambiguous. Deletions cut 6 bases from V and 2 bases from J, with 13 bases between. The CDR3 extends over 14 amino acids. The germline V gene encodes CDR1 KGHDR and CDR2 SFDVKD. DNA of the CDR3: TGTGCCACCAGTTCCAGACCCAAGCCCTACGAGCAGTACTTC. Its translation: CATSSRPKPYEQYF.

This clonotype came up a few times. V is TRBV12-3 or TRBV12-4 and J is TRBJ1-2; D might be TRBD1 (6 bases). The CDR3 runs to 14 residues. V was pared by 2 bases and J by 7 bases, with 14 bases between. The DNA for the CDR3 is TGTGCCAGCAGTTTATTACAGGGATCCGGTGGCTACACCTTC. This encodes CASSLLQGSGGYTF.

This clonotype was recorded once. The chain has TRBV27 and TRBJ2-7; 8 bases line up with TRBD1. CDR3 size: 13 residues. J was trimmed by 4 bases and V by 9 bases; bases with no gene match: 8. CDR1 and CDR2 (germline): MNHEY, SMNVEV (reference sequence). The CDR3 sequence: CARSFRGRYEQYF. CDR3 bases: TGTGCCAGATCCTTCAGGGGGCGGTACGAGCAGTACTTC.

The rearrangement uses TRBV7-3 and TRBJ2-1, with 8 nucleotides matching TRBD2. V shed 2 bases and J 0 bases; nucleotides not matched to a gene: 3. There are 16 residues in the CDR3. Germline CDR1 SGHTA, CDR2 FQGTGA. CDR3 nucleotide sequence: TGTGCCAGCAGCTTAGGTAGCGGGAACTCCTACAATGAGCAGTTCTTC. Protein product: CASSLGSGNSYNEQFF. Full variable domain (remainder filled in from reference TRBV7-3 and TRBJ2-1): GAGVSQTPSNKVTEKGKYVELRCDPISGHTALYWYRQSLGQGPEFLIYFQGTGAADDSGLPNDRFFAVRPEGSVSTLKIQRTERGDSAVYLCASSLGSGNSYNEQFFGPGTRLTVL.

The CDR3 DNA follows: TGCGCCAGCAGCTCGGGTGAGGTATTAACTGAAGCTTTCTTT. Translating gives CASSSGEVLTEAFF. The chain has TRBV5-1 and TRBJ1-1; D gene unclear. Germline V gene lookup returns CDR1 SGHRS and CDR2 YFSETQ. The CDR3 extends over 14 amino acids. The ends were cut back, 3 bases at V and 5 bases at J, with 14 bases in the middle.

This clonotype was picked up a small number of times. This chain connects TRBV20-1 to TRBJ1-2; D is unclear. The V gene lost 7 bases and the J gene lost 7 bases, with 10 bases spanning the gap. Germline CDR1 reads DFQATT; CDR2 reads SNEGSKA (reference sequence). There are 10 residues in the CDR3. The CDR3 DNA sequence: TGCAGTGTTTGGGGTGGTGGCTACACCTTC. Translation: CSVWGGGYTF.

In its sample, this clonotype was seen a few times. The chain links TRBV12-3 or TRBV12-4 to TRBJ2-7; possible D gene TRBD1, 6 bases. The V end lost 3 bases, the J end lost 2 bases, and 14 bases lay between the germline ends. The CDR3 is 15 residues long. This CDR3 reads CASSFNVGQPYEQYF. CDR3 nucleotide sequence: TGTGCCAGCAGTTTTAACGTGGGACAACCCTACGAGCAGTACTTC.

The sample holds one count of this clonotype. The rearrangement joins TRBV6-6 to TRBJ1-1; weak D call: TRBD1 (6 bases). Trimming cost V 5 bases and J 5 bases, with 18 bases left between them. The CDR3 runs to 15 residues. Germline V gives CDR1 MNHNY, CDR2 SVGAGI (reference sequence). The DNA of the CDR3 is TGTGCCAGCAGTGATGACAGGTCTCAGGGGACTGAAGCTTTCTTT. Translating gives CASSDDRSQGTEAFF.

This chain links TRBV28 with TRBJ1-2, with 7 bases lining up with TRBD1. There are 14 residues in the CDR3. J lost 3 bases, V lost 4 bases, and 5 bases had no gene match. CDR1 is MDHEN and CDR2 is SYDVKM in the germline V gene. CDR3 bases: TGTGCCAGCAGTTCCAGGGGGGGATACTATGGCTACACCTTC. Translated, it gives CASSSRGGYYGYTF.

This chain links TRBV5-8 with TRBJ2-7; TRBD2 aligns across 8 bases. V dropped 7 bases and J dropped 0; count of bases not matched to a gene: 9. The CDR3 spans 15 residues. Germline V gene data show CDR1 as SGHTS and CDR2 as YDEGEE. The CDR3 loop reads CASRGGSGISYEQYF. Here the CDR3 DNA reads TGTGCCAGCCGGGGCGGTAGCGGGATCTCCTACGAGCAGTACTTC.

V and J are TRBV4-2 and TRBJ2-6, with D tentatively TRBD1 (6 bases). The CDR3 covers 16 residues. Germline CDR1 reads LGHNA; CDR2 reads YNFKEQ. V gave up 0 bases and J gave up 2 bases, with 8 bases separating them. The CDR3 reads CASSQEPGAGANVLTF. CDR3 in DNA: TGTGCCAGCAGCCAAGAACCAGGGGCTGGGGCCAACGTCCTGACTTTC.

This clonotype was seen a few times. This chain links TRBV24-1 with TRBJ2-7; D is unresolved. This CDR3 region has 17 residues. The V end lost 5 bases, the J end lost 3 bases, and 22 bases lay between the germline ends. Germline values: CDR1 KGHDR, CDR2 SFDVKD. The CDR3 DNA reads TGTGCCACCAGTGCCCAACCGACACGGCTGTCGGGCTACGAGCAGTACTTC. It codes for CATSAQPTRLSGYEQYF.